The TCR beta chain described here comes from a study of blood T cell repertoires in COVID-19. V lost 0 bases to trimming and J lost 8 bases, with 15 bases between them. The CDR3 is 15 residues long. Germline V gives CDR1 SGHKS, CDR2 YYEKEE (reference sequence). Sequenced by immunoSEQ multiplex PCR; TCRdb stores in-frame clones only, minus some. The repertoire holds more than 150,000 clones, with around 80% as singletons. Recovered participants had two consecutive negative NP/OP PCR tests, healthcare professional clearance, or symptom resolution. Sequences were obtained from PBMCs or T cells enriched from blood (not recorded which). V and J are TRBV5-5 and TRBJ1-3, with a weak D call TRBD1 (5 bases). This receptor was taken from a middle-aged man who had recovered from COVID-19. The CDR3 nucleotides read TGTGCCAGCAGCTTGGAATGGGCAGGGTTGGACACCATATATTTT. Translation gives CASSLEWAGLDTIYF.